This passage covers 5 T cell receptor beta chains from one sample sequenced in a study of CD8 T cells in Susac syndrome. A quantity of roughly 0.5 to 1 ug RNA underwent reverse transcription using random hexamers. Using its own MiXCR run on the immunoSEQ multiplex PCR reads, TCRdb lists one record per CDR3 protein. The table shows under 200,000 distinct CDR3 sequences, with 90% to 95% occurring only once. The sequenced sample was CD4+ T cells from PBMCs. The receptor set was obtained from a human donor in good health.

The rearrangement joins TRBV12-3 or TRBV12-4 to TRBJ2-5; TRBD2 might be the D (5 bases). V was shortened by 8 bases and J by 5 bases, with 15 bases between the two germline ends. CDR3 length: 13 residues. The CDR3 DNA reads as TGTGCCAGCGGAGCGGTCACCGGGGAGACCCAGTACTTC. It specifies CASGAVTGETQYF.

V and J are TRBV20-1 and TRBJ2-7, with 8 bases that match TRBD2. The CDR3 runs 15 residues. The J segment lost 7 bases and the V segment lost 7 bases, leaving 18 bases of the junction unmatched. Germline-derived CDR1 and CDR2 are DFQATT and SNEGSKA (reference sequence). The chain's CDR3 is CSVLHPTGLGGEQYF. As DNA, the CDR3 is TGCAGTGTTCTCCATCCTACGGGACTAGGAGGTGAGCAGTACTTC.

The chain employs TRBV27 and TRBJ2-1, with D unclear. Trimming took 5 bases from V and 3 from J, leaving 17 bases between them. This CDR3 spans 16 amino acids. CDR1 is MNHEY and CDR2 is SMNVEV in the germline V gene (reference sequence). CDR3 bases: TGTGCCAGCAGTACGCCTCTGGCCCGCGTCTACAATGAGCAGTTCTTC. It encodes CASSTPLARVYNEQFF.

The V gene is TRBV29-1, the J gene TRBJ2-5; no clear D. This CDR3 spans 14 amino acids. Germline CDR1 SQVTM, CDR2 ANQGSEA. The V end lost 4 bases, the J end lost 7 bases, and 19 bases lay between the germline ends. This CDR3 is CSVVPEPLSGTQYF. The CDR3 DNA sequence: TGCAGCGTTGTTCCCGAGCCCTTATCCGGGACCCAGTACTTC. The full variable domain, rest sourced from reference TRBV29-1 and TRBJ2-5, is SAVISQKPSRDICQRGTSLTIQCQVDSQVTMMFWYRQQPGQSLTLIATANQGSEATYESGFVIDKFPISRPNLTFSTLTVSNMSPEDSSIYLCSVVPEPLSGTQYFGPGTRLLVL.

The V call is TRBV10-3, the J call TRBJ1-6, with unresolved D. Germline CDR1 and CDR2: ENHRY and SYGVKD. The CDR3 is made up of 13 amino acids. Trimming took off 4 bases at V and 5 bases at J, with 6 bases between the two ends. The CDR3 is CAISGADNSPLHF. DNA for the CDR3: TGTGCCATCAGTGGGGCGGATAATTCACCCCTCCACTTT.